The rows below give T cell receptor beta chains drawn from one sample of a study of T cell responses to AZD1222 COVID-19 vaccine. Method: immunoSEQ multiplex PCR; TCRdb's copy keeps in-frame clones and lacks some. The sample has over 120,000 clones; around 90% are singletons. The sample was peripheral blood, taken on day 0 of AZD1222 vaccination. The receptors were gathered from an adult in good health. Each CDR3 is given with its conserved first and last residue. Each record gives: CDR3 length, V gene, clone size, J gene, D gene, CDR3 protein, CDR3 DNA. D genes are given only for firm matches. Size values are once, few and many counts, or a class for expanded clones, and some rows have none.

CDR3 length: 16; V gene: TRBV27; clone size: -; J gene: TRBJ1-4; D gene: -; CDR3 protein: CASSPYLDSPNEKLFF; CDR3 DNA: TGTGCCAGCAGTCCCTACTTGGACAGCCCAAATGAAAAACTGTTTTTT
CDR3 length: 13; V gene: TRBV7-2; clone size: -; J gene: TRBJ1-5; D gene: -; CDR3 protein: CASSLGLGQPQHF; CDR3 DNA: TGTGCCAGCAGCTTAGGACTCGGTCAGCCCCAGCATTTT
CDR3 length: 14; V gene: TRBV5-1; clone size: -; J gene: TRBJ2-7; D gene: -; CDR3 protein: CASSLAGREFEQYF; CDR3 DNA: TGCGCCAGCAGCTTGGCCGGTCGAGAGTTCGAGCAGTACTTC
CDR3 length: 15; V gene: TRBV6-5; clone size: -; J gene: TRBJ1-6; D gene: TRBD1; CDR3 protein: CASTSFGTGYSPLHF; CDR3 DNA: TGTGCCAGCACTTCCTTCGGGACAGGGTATTCACCCCTCCACTTT
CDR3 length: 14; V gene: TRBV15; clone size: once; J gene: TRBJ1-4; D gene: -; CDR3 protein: CATSRGRNNEKLFF; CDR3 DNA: TGTGCCACCAGCAGAGGCAGGAATAATGAAAAACTGTTTTTT
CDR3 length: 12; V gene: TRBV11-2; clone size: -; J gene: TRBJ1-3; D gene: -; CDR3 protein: CASSFNINTIYF; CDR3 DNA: TGTGCCAGCAGCTTTAACATAAACACCATATATTTT
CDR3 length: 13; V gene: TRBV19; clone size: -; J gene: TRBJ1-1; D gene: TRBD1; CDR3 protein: CASGTGGIAEAFF; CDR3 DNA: TGTGCCAGTGGGACAGGGGGCATTGCTGAAGCTTTCTTT
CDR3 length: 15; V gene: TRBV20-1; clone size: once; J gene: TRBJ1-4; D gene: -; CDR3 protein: CSASGRAATNEKLFF; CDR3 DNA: TGCAGTGCTAGTGGCAGGGCTGCAACTAATGAAAAACTGTTTTTT
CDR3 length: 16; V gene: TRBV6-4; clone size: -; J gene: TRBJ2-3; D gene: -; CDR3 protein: CASSDYGAASTDTQYF; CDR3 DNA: TGTGCCAGCAGTGATTACGGAGCGGCAAGCACAGATACGCAGTATTTT
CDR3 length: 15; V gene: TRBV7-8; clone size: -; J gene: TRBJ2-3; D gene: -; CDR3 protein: CASRHDSGVVYTQYF; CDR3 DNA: TGTGCCAGCAGACACGACAGTGGGGTCGTTTATACGCAGTATTTT
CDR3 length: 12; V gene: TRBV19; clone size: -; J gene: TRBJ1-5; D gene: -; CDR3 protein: CASSRGNQPQHF; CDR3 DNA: TGTGCCAGTAGTAGAGGCAATCAGCCCCAGCATTTT
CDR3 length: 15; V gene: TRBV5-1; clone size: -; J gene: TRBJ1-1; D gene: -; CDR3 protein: CASSLSPGSVDEAFF; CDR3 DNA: TGCGCCAGCAGTCTGAGCCCAGGGTCGGTCGATGAAGCTTTCTTT
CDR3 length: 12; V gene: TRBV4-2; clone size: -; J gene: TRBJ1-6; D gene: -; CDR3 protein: CASSGPDTNLHF; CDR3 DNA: TGTGCCAGCAGCGGCCCGGACACTAACCTCCACTTT
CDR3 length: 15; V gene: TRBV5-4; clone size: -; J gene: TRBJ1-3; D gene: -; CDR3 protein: CASTPTPSEGNTIYF; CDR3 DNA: TGTGCCAGCACCCCGACACCCTCTGAGGGAAACACCATATATTTT
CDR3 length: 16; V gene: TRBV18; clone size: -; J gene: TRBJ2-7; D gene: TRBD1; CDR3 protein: CASSPPRGQGTYEQYF; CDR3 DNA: TGTGCCAGCTCACCACCGAGAGGACAGGGTACGTACGAGCAGTACTTC
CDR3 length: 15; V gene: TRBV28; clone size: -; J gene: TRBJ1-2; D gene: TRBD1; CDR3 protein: CASSSGQRDNYGYTF; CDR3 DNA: TGTGCCAGCAGTTCGGGACAGCGAGATAACTATGGCTACACCTTC
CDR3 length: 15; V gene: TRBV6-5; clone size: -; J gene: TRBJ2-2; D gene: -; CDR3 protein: CASRKQSENTGELFF; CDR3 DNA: TGTGCCAGCAGGAAACAAAGTGAGAACACCGGGGAGCTGTTTTTT
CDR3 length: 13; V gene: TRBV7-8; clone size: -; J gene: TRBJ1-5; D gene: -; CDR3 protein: CASSILLDQPQHF; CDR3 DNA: TGTGCCAGCAGCATACTACTGGATCAGCCCCAGCATTTT
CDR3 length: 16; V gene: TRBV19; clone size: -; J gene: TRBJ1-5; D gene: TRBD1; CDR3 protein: CASSGLGQRYNQPQHF; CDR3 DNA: TGTGCCAGTAGTGGCCTGGGACAGCGATACAATCAGCCCCAGCATTTT
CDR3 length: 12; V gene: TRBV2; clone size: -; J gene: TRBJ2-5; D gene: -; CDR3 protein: CASSVAEETQYF; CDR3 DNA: TGTGCCAGCAGTGTAGCGGAGGAGACCCAGTACTTC
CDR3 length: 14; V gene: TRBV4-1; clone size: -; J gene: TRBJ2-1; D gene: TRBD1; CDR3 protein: CASSQGTGNNEQLF; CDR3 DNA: TGCGCCAGCAGCCAAGGGACAGGTAACAATGAGCAGCTCTTC
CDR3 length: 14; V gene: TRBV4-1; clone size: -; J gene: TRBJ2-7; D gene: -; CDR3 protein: CASSQDQGSYEQYF; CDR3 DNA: TGCGCCAGCAGCCAAGATCAGGGCTCCTACGAGCAGTACTTC
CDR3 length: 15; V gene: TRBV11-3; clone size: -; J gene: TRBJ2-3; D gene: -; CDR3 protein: CASSLGGTSTDTQYF; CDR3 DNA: TGTGCCAGCAGCTTAGGTGGGACTAGCACAGATACGCAGTATTTT
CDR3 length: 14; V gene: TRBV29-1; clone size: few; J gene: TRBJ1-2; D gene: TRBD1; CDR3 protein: CSAEDNRGRNGYTF; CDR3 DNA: TGCAGCGCCGAAGATAACAGGGGGCGGAATGGCTACACCTTC
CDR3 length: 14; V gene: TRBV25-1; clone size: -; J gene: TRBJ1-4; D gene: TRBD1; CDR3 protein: CASSGQGAVEKLFF; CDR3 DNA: TGTGCCAGCAGTGGGCAGGGGGCGGTTGAAAAACTGTTTTTT
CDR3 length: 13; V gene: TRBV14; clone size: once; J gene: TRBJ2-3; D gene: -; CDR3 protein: CASRPGYVNTQYF; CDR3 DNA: TGTGCCAGCAGACCCGGATACGTGAATACGCAGTATTTT
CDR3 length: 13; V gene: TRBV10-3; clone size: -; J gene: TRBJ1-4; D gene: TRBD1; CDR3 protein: CAIWDSDNEKLFF; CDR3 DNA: TGTGCCATCTGGGACAGCGATAATGAAAAACTGTTTTTT
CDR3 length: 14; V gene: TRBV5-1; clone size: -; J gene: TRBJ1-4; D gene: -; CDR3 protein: CASRDLEGNEKLFF; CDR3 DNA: TGCGCCAGCAGAGACCTGGAGGGTAATGAAAAACTGTTTTTT
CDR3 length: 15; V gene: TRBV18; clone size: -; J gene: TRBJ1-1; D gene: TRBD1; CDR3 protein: CASSVSQGASTEAFF; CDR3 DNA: TGTGCCAGCTCCGTATCTCAGGGGGCCAGCACTGAAGCTTTCTTT
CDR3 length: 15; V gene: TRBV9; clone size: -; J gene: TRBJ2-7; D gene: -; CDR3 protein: CASSVATGMGYEQYF; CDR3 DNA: TGTGCCAGCAGCGTAGCTACAGGGATGGGCTACGAGCAGTACTTC
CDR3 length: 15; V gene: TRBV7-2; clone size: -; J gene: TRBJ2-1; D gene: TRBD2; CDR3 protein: CASSLSSGGYNEQFF; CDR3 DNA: TGTGCCAGCAGCTTGTCTAGCGGAGGATACAATGAGCAGTTCTTC
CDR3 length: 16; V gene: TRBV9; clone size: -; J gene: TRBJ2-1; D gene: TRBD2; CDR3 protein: CASSVAPASGYNEQFF; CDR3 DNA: TGTGCCAGCAGCGTAGCTCCGGCTAGCGGATACAATGAGCAGTTCTTC
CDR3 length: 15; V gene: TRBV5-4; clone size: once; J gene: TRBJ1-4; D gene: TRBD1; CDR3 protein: CASSSPGQANEKLFF; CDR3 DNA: TGTGCCAGCAGCTCCCCGGGACAGGCTAATGAAAAACTGTTTTTT
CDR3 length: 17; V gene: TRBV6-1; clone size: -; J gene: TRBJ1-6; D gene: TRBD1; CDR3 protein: CASSEATLGQMNSPLHF; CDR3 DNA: TGTGCCAGCAGTGAAGCAACTCTGGGACAGATGAATTCACCCCTCCACTTT
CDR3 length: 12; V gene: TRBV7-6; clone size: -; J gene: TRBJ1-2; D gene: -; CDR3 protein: CASSWGAYGYTF; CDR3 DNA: TGTGCCAGCAGCTGGGGTGCCTATGGCTACACCTTC
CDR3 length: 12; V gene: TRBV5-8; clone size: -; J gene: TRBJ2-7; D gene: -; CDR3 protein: CASSLPTYEQYF; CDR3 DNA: TGTGCCAGCAGCTTGCCTACCTACGAGCAGTACTTC
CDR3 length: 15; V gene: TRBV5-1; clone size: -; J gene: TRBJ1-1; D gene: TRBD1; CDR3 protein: CASSEDRVRDTEAFF; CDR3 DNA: TGCGCCAGCAGCGAGGACAGGGTTCGGGACACTGAAGCTTTCTTT
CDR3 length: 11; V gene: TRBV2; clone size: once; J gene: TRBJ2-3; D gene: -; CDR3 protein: CASTSTDTQYF; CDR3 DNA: TGTGCCAGCACCAGCACAGATACGCAGTATTTT
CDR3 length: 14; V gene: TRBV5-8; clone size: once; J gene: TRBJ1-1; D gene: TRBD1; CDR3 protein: CASSRQGGRAEAFF; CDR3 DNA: TGTGCCAGCAGCCGACAGGGAGGTAGGGCTGAAGCTTTCTTT
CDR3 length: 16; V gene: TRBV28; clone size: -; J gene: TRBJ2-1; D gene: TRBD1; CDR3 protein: CASSGMGQGSYNEQFF; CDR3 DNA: TGTGCCAGCAGCGGAATGGGACAGGGATCCTACAATGAGCAGTTCTTC
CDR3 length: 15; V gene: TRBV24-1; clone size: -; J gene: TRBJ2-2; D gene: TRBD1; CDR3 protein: CATSPGQGADGELFF; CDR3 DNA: TGTGCCACCAGCCCGGGACAGGGGGCGGACGGGGAGCTGTTTTTT
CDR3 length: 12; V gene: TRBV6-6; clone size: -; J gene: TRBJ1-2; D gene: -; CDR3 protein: CASTWGGDGYTF; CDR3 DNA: TGTGCCAGCACCTGGGGAGGAGATGGCTACACCTTC
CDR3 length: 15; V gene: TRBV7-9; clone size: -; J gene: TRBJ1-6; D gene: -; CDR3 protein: CASSLGLTNYSPLHF; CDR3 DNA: TGTGCCAGCAGCTTAGGGTTGACCAACTATTCACCCCTCCACTTT
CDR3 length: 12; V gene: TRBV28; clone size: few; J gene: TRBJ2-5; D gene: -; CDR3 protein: CASSSAYETQYF; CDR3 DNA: TGTGCCAGCAGTTCCGCGTATGAGACCCAGTACTTC
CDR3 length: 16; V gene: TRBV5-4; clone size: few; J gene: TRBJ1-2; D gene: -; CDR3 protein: CASSTREGGPPYGYTF; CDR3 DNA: TGTGCCAGCAGTACCCGCGAGGGGGGGCCGCCGTATGGCTACACCTTC
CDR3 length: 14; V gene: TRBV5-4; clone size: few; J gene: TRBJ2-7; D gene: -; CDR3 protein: CASSFRAGSDEQYF; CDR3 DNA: TGTGCCAGCAGCTTCAGGGCAGGTAGCGACGAGCAGTACTTC
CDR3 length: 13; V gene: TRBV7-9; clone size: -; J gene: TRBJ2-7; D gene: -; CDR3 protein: CASSLAGTYEQYF; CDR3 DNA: TGTGCCAGCAGCCTCGCAGGAACCTACGAGCAGTACTTC
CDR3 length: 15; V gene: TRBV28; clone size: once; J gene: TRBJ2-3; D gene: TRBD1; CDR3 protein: CASSSNRGGTDTQYF; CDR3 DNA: TGTGCCAGCAGTTCAAACAGGGGTGGCACAGATACGCAGTATTTT
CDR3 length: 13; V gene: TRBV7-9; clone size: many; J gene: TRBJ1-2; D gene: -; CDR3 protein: CASRLEANYGYTF; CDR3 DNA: TGTGCCAGCAGGCTAGAAGCTAACTATGGCTACACCTTC
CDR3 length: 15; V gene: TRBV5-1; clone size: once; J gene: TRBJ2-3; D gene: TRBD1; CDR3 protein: CASSLVGQGSDTQYF; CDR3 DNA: TGCGCCAGCAGCTTGGTTGGACAGGGGTCAGATACGCAGTATTTT
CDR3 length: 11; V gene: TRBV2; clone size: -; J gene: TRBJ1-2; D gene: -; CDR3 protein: CASRVRDGYTF; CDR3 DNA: TGTGCCAGCAGAGTGAGGGATGGCTACACCTTC
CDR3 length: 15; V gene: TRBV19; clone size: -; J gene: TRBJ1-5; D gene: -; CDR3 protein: CASTRERGGSQPQHF; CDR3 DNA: TGTGCCAGTACCCGAGAGAGGGGGGGGAGTCAGCCCCAGCATTTT
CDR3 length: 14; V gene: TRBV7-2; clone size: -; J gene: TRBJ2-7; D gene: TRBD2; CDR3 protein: CASSLETSGSKQYF; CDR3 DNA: TGTGCCAGCAGCTTAGAAACTAGCGGGAGCAAGCAGTACTTC
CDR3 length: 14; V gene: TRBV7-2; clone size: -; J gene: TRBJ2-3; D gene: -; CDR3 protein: CASSLLPNTDTQYF; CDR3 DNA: TGTGCCAGCAGCTTACTACCGAACACAGATACGCAGTATTTT
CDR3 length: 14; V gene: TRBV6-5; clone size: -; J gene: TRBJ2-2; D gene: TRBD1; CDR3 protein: CASLGTGDTGELFF; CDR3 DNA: TGTGCCAGCCTCGGGACAGGGGACACCGGGGAGCTGTTTTTT
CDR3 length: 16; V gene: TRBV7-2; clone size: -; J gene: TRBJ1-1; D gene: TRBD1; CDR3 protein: CASSSRIPGQRTEAFF; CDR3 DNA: TGTGCCAGCAGCTCAAGAATACCGGGACAGAGGACTGAAGCTTTCTTT
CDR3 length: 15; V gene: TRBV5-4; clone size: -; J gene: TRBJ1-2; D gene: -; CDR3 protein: CASSGNRQQLYGYTF; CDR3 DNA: TGTGCCAGCAGCGGAAACCGACAGCAATTATATGGCTACACCTTC